The clone carrying this TCR beta chain was counted between two and nine times. What it binds is unknown. CDR1 is GTSNPN and CDR2 is SVGIG in the germline V gene (reference sequence). V was trimmed by 3 bases and J by 0 bases, leaving 8 bases between them. The CDR3 runs 13 residues. Sequencing was performed with immunoSEQ multiplex PCR; in TCRdb, only in-frame clones are kept and a portion is missing. The profile shows about 20,000 clones, about three quarters of them singletons. The data belong to a study of CD4 T cells in relation to SARS-CoV-2 and coronaviruses. Study-level results: Pre-pandemic and post-infection samples never came from the same donor.

Before the COVID-19 pandemic, during about 2011-2019, CD4+ T cells were taken from unexposed donors. After roughly 9 days of culture, CD4+ T cells were isolated. The source material was CD4+ T cells from PBMCs, cultured in vitro. The V and J genes are TRBV30 and TRBJ1-1; perhaps TRBD1 as D (5 bases). The source is a human donor in good health. The CDR3: CAWSGGMNTEAFF. The DNA for the CDR3 is TGTGCCTGGAGCGGGGGGATGAACACTGAAGCTTTCTTT.